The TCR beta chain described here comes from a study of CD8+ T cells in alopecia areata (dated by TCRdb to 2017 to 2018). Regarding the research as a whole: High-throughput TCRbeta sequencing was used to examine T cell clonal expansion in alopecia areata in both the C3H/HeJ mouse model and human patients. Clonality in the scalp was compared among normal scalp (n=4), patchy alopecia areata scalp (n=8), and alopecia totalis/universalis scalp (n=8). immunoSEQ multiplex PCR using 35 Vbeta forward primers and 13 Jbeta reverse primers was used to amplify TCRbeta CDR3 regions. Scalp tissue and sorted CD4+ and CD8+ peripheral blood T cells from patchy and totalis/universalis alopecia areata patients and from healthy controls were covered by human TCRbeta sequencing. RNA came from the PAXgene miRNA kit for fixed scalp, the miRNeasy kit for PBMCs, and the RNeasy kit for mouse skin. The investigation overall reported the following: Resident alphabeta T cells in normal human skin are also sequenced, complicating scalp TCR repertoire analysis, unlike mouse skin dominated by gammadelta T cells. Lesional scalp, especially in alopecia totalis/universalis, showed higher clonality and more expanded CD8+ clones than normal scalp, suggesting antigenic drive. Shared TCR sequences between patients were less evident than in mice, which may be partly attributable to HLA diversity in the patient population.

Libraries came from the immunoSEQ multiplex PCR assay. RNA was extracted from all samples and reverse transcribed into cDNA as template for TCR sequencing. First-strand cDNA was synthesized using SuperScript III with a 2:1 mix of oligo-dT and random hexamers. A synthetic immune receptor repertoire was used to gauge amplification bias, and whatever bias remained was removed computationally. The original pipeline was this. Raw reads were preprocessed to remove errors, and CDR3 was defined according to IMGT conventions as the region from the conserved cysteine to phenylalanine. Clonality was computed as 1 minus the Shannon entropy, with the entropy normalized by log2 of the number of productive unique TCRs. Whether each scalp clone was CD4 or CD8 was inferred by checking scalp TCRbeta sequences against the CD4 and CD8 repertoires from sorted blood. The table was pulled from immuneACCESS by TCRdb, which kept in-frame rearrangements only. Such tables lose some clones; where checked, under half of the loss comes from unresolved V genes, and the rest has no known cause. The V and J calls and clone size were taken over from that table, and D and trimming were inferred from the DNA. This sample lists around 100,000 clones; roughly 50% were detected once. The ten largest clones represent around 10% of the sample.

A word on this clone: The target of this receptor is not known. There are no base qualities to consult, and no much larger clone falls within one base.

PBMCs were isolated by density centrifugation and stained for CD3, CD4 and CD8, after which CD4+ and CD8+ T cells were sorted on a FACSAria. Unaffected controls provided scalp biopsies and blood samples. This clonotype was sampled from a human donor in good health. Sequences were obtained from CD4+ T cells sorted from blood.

In nucleotide form, the sequence is TGTGCCAGCAGTTTACGGGACAGGGGGCGGGAGACCCAGTACTTC. Translated, this is CASSLRDRGRETQYF. The chain uses TRBV27 and TRBJ2-5; TRBD1 aligns with 12 central bases. The CDR3 goes from the cysteine to the phenylalanine over 15 residues. Just CDR3 DNA is preserved here, 45 bases in frame from base 1. Ends trimmed: V by 2 bases, J by 5 bases; bases unmatched to a gene: 3. CDR1 and CDR2 were assigned from the germline V gene (reference sequence) as MNHEY and SMNVEV.